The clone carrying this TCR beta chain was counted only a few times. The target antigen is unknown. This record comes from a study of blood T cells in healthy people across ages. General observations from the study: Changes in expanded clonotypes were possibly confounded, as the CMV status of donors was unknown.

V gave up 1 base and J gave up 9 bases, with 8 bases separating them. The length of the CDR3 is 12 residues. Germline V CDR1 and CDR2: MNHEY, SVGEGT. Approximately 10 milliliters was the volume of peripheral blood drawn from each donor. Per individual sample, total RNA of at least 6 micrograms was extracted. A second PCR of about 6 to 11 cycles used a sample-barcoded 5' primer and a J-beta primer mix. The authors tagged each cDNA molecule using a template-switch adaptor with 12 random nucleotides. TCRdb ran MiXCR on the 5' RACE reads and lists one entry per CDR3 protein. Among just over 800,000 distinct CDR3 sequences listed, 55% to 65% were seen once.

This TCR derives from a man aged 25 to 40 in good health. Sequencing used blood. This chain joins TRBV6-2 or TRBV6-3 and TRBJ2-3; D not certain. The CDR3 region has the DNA TGTGCCAGCAGTTACTGGATCTCGACGCAGTATTTT. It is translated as CASSYWISTQYF.